This T cell receptor beta chain emerged from a study of PD-1 blockade in classical Hodgkin lymphoma. Time point defined: cycle 4 day 1 (C4D1), after five to seven weeks of nivolumab. Each of the patients experienced relapse following autologous stem cell transplantation, and their brentuximab vedotin exposure differed. Best outcomes ranged across complete response, partial response and progressive disease. The data were produced by immunoSEQ multiplex PCR, yet TCRdb's version contains in-frame clones alone and is incomplete. The sample lists nearly 50,000 clones; around 74% were seen once. Of note for this clone: Its antigen remains unknown.

General study results and limits: In newly diagnosed patients, baseline TCR diversity was reportedly below that of healthy donors. CD4+ TCR diversity, unlike CD8+, climbed significantly by C4D1.

The V and J ends lost 2 bases and 4 bases respectively, with 12 bases between them. The CDR3 has 15 residues. Germline-derived CDR1 and CDR2 are SGDLS and YYNGEE. The J gene is TRBJ1-4, the V gene TRBV9, with D possibly TRBD1 on 5 matching bases. The TCR originated in a human donor with classical Hodgkin lymphoma. The sample was peripheral blood mononuclear cells (PBMCs), taken before the fourth cycle of nivolumab. Here the CDR3 reads CASSVGGGYNEKLFF. The CDR3, as DNA: TGTGCCAGCAGCGTCGGGGGGGGATATAATGAAAAACTGTTTTTT.